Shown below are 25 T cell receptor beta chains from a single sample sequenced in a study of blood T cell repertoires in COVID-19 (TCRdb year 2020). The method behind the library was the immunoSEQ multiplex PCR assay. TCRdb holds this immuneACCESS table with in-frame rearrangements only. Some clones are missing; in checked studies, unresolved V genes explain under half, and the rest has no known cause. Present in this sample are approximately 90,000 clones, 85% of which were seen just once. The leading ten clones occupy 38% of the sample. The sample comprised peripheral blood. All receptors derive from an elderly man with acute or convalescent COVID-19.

The CDR3 DNA is TGTGCCAGCGGCCACCAGGGGGATGAGCAGTTCTTC. Amino acid sequence: CASGHQGDEQFF. The J gene is TRBJ2-1, the V gene TRBV9; 7 nucleotides agree with TRBD1. The CDR3 length is 12 residues. V trimming: 7 bases; J trimming: 8 bases; junction bases outside the gene matches: 6. Germline assignment: CDR1 SGDLS and CDR2 YYNGEE.

The CDR3: CASRSTGGRASSYNEQFF. DNA for the CDR3: TGTGCCAGCAGGTCGACAGGGGGCAGGGCGTCCTCCTACAATGAGCAGTTCTTC. The chain links TRBV28 to TRBJ2-1; 10 bases fit TRBD1. J lost 0 bases, V lost 6 bases, and 11 bases had no gene match. CDR1 and CDR2 (germline): MDHEN, SYDVKM. This CDR3 contains 18 residues. The variable domain in full, with the rest retrieved from reference TRBV28 and TRBJ2-1, is DVKVTQSSRYLVKRTGEKVFLECVQDMDHENMFWYRQDPGLGLRLIYFSYDVKMKEKGDIPEGYSVSREKKERFSLILESASTNQTSMYLCASRSTGGRASSYNEQFFGPGTRLTVL.

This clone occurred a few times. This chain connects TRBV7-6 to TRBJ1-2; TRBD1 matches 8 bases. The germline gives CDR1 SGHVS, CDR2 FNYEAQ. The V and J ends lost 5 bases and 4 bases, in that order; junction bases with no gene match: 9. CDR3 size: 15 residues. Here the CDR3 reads CASSVTPGGSYGYTF. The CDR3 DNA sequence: TGTGCCAGCAGCGTAACGCCAGGGGGCAGCTATGGCTACACCTTC.

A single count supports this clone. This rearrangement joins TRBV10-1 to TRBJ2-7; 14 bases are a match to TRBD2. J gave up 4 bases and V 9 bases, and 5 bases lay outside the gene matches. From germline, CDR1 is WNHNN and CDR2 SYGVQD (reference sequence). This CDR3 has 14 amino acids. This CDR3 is CARAGTSGSYEQYF. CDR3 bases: TGCGCCAGGGCCGGGACTAGCGGGAGTTACGAGCAGTACTTC.

CDR3 in DNA: TGTGCCAGTACTCGGGCCTCTGGGAGAGGAACTGAGCAGTTCTTC. Protein product: CASTRASGRGTEQFF. The chain links TRBV19 to TRBJ2-1, with D possibly matching TRBD2 (5 bases). Germline V lookup: CDR1 LNHDA, CDR2 SQIVND (reference sequence). This CDR3 region has 15 residues. Trimming stripped 7 bases from V and 9 bases from J, with 22 bases between.

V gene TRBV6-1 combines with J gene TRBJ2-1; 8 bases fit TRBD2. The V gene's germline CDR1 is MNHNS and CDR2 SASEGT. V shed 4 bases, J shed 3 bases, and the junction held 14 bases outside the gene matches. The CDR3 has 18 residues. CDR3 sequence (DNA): TGTGCCAGCAGTGCTCTAGCGGGCGGCGACAACATCTACAATGAGCAGTTCTTC. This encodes CASSALAGGDNIYNEQFF.

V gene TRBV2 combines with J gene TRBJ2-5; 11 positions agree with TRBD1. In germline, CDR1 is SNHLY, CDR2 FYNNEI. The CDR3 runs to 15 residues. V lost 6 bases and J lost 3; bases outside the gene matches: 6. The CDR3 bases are TGTGCCAGCAGGGACAGGGGGCTGCCGAAAGAGACCCAGTACTTC. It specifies CASRDRGLPKETQYF.

The CDR3 region is CASSGGNTEAFF. The CDR3 DNA sequence: TGTGCCAGCAGCGGAGGAAACACTGAAGCTTTCTTT. V gene TRBV11-3 combines with J gene TRBJ1-1; the D is unclear. CDR1 and CDR2 (germline): SGHNT, YENEEA. Trimming took off 5 bases at V and 2 bases at J, with 6 bases between the two ends. This CDR3 is built from 12 residues.

Here the CDR3 DNA reads TGTGCCAGCAGCCAGCCCTGGACAGGGATAAACGAAAAACTGTTTTTT. This encodes CASSQPWTGINEKLFF. V usage is TRBV14 and J usage is TRBJ1-4; 8 nucleotides align to TRBD1. The CDR3 runs 16 residues. The germline V gene encodes CDR1 SGHDN and CDR2 FVKESK. V gave up 3 bases and J gave up 8 bases; unmatched junction bases: 11.

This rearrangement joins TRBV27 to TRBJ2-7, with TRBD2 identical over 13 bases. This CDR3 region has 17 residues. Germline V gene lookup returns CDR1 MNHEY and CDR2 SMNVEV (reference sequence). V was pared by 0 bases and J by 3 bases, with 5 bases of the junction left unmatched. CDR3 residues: CASSLSSLAGGFYEQYF. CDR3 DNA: TGTGCCAGCAGTTTATCGTCACTAGCGGGAGGGTTCTACGAGCAGTACTTC.

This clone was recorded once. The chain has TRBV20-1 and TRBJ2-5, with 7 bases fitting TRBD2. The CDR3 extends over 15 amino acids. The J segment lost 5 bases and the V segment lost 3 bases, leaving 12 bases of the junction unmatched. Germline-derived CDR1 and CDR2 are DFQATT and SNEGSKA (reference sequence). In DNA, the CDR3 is TGCAGTGCTAGTCTTCCTAGCGGAAGATGGGAGACCCAGTACTTC. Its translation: CSASLPSGRWETQYF.

In DNA, the CDR3 is TGTGCCAGCAGTGACGGGACAGACAACTCTGGAAACACCATATATTTT. This gives the protein CASSDGTDNSGNTIYF. The chain links TRBV6-4 to TRBJ1-3, with 7 bases identical to TRBD1. Germline CDR1 reads MRHNA; CDR2 reads SNTAGT. This CDR3 region has 16 residues. Losses at the gene ends were 2 bases for V and 0 bases for J; bases not matched to a gene: 4.

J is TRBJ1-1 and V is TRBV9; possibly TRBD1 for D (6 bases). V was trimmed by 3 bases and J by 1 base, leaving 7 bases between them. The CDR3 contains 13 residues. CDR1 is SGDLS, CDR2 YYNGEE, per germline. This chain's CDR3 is CASSEGQNTEAFF. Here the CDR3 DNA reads TGTGCCAGCAGCGAGGGACAGAACACTGAAGCTTTCTTT.

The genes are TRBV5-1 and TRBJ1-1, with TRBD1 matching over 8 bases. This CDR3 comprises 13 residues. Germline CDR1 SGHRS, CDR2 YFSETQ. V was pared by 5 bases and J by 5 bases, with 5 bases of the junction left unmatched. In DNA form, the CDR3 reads TGCGCCAGCAGACCGACAGGGGTTACTGAAGCTTTCTTT. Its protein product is CASRPTGVTEAFF.

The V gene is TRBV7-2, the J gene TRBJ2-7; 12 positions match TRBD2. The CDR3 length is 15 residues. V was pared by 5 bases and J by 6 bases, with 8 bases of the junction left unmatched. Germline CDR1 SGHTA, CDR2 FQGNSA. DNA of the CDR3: TGTGCCAGCAGCACACTAGCGGGAGGACCCCTCGAGCAGTACTTC. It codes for CASSTLAGGPLEQYF.

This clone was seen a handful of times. This CDR3 reads CAWEGLGLNQPQHF. For the CDR3, the DNA is TGTGCCTGGGAGGGGCTAGGGCTGAATCAGCCCCAGCATTTT. The genes are TRBV30 and TRBJ1-5, with D possibly being TRBD1 (5 bases). V shed 5 bases and J shed 4 bases, with 15 bases lying between them. The CDR3 has 14 amino acids. The germline V gene has CDR1 GTSNPN and CDR2 SVGIG (reference sequence).

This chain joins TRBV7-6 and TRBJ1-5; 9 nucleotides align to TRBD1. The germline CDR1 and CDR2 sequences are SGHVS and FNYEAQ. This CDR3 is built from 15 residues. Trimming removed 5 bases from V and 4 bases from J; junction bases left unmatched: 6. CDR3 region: CASSAGQGRNQPQHF. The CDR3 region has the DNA TGTGCCAGCAGCGCGGGACAGGGACGAAATCAGCCCCAGCATTTT.

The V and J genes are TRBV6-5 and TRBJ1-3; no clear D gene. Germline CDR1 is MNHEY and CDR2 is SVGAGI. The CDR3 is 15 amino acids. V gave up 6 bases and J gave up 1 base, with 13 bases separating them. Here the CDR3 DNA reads TGTGCCAGCAGCATTATCCAGGAATCTGGAAACACCATATATTTT. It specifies CASSIIQESGNTIYF.

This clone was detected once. CDR3 nucleotide sequence: TGCAGTGCTAGTTCGCGGGAGTCAACCACAGATACGCAGTATTTT. Translated: CSASSRESTTDTQYF. This chain uses TRBV20-1 with TRBJ2-3; 7 bases fit TRBD2. The CDR3 runs to 15 residues. The V segment lost 3 bases and the J segment 2 bases; nucleotides outside the gene matches: 8. The germline V gene encodes CDR1 DFQATT and CDR2 SNEGSKA (reference sequence).

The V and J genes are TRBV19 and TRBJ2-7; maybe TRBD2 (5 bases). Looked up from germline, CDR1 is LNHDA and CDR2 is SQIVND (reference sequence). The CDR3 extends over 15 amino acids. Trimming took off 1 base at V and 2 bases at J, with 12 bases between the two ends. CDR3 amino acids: CASSIGGENPYEQYF. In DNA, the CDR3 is TGTGCCAGTAGTATAGGTGGGGAGAACCCCTACGAGCAGTACTTC.

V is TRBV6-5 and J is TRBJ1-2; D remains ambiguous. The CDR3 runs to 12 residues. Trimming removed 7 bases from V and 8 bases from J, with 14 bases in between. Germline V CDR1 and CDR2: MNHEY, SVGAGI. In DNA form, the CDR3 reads TGTGCCAGCACTCGACCGGAGGGAGGCTACACCTTC. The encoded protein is CASTRPEGGYTF.

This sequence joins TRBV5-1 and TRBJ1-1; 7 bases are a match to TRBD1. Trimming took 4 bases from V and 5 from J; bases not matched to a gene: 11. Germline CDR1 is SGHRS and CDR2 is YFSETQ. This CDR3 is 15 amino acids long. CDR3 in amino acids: CASSAVQGRGTEAFF. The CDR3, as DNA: TGCGCCAGCAGCGCAGTACAGGGGAGAGGGACTGAAGCTTTCTTT.

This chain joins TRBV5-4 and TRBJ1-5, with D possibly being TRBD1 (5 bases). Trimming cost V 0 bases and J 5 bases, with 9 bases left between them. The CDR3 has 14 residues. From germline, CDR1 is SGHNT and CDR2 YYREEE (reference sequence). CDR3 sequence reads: CASSLVGADQPQHF. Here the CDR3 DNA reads TGTGCCAGCAGCTTGGTAGGGGCGGATCAGCCCCAGCATTTT.

CDR3 coding DNA: TGTGCCAGCTCACCCCCTAGCGGGTCCCCCTACGAGCAGTACTTC. Its protein product is CASSPPSGSPYEQYF. The chain carries TRBV18 and TRBJ2-7, with 8 bases matching TRBD2. Germline trimming cut 3 bases from V and 2 bases from J; bases unmatched to any gene: 6. The CDR3 extends over 15 amino acids. CDR1 is KGHSH, CDR2 LQKENI, per germline.

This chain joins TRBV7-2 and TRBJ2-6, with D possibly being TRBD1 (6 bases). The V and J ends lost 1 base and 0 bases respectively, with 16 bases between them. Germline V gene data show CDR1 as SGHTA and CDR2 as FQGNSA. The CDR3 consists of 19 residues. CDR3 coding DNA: TGTGCCAGCAGCTTAGTTTCGGGACATCATAGCTCTGGGGCCAACGTCCTGACTTTC. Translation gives CASSLVSGHHSSGANVLTF.